This T cell receptor beta chain originates from a study of T-cell memory formation after mild COVID-19. V lost 3 bases to trimming and J lost 0 bases, with 10 bases between them. The CDR3 has 15 residues. Germline V gene lookup returns CDR1 SGDLS and CDR2 YYNGEE. TCRdb fed the 5' RACE reads into MiXCR, producing one record per CDR3 protein. The sample has approximately 340,000 distinct CDR3 sequences, roughly 13% seen once. The sample was PBMCs or a T cell subset sorted from them (not recorded which). The clonotype was recovered from a man between 18 and 29 years old who had mild COVID-19 (a few samples of this study predate the infection). Cell type and time point are not known. The chain carries TRBV9 and TRBJ2-1, with D perhaps assigned TRBD1 or TRBD2 (6 bases each). CDR3 in DNA: TGTGCCAGCAGCGGAGGGGGGAACTCCTACAATGAGCAGTTCTTC. It specifies CASSGGGNSYNEQFF.